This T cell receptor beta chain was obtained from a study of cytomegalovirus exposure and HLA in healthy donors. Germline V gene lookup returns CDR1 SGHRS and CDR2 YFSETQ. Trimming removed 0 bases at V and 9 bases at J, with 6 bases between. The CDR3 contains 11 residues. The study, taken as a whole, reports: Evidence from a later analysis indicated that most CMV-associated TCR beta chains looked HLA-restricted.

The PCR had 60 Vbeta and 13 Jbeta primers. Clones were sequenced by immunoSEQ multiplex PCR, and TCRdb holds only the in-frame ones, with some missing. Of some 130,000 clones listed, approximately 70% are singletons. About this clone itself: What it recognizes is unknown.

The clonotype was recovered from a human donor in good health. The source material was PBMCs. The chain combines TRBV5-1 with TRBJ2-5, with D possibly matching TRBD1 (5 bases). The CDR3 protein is CASSLEGAQYF. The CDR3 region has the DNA TGCGCCAGCAGCTTGGAAGGGGCCCAGTACTTC.